The present entry profiles one T cell receptor beta chain with its context. Antigen unknown. These data belong to a study of shared clonotypes between healthy human individuals. Findings of the study overall: Larger estimated richness was generally seen in naive subsets than in memory subsets.

This table comes from immunoSEQ multiplex PCR, and its TCRdb copy is limited to in-frame clones, with some not included. The table includes 2.5 million or so clones, over 85% detected once. This sequence originates from a young man in good health. The sample comprised naive CD4+ T cells sorted from blood. Subset given: CD45RA+ positively selected.

The CDR3 protein is CASRKTGGAIGELFF. The CDR3 DNA is TGTGCCAGCAGAAAAACAGGGGGCGCAATCGGGGAGCTGTTTTTT. The chain carries TRBV7-2 and TRBJ2-2, with 9 bases aligning to TRBD1. This CDR3 is built from 15 residues. Unmatched junction bases numbered 9, after V lost 6 bases and J lost 7 bases. Germline V gives CDR1 SGHTA, CDR2 FQGNSA.